A selection of T cell receptor beta chains follows, all from one sample in a study of T cell repertoires in cytomegalovirus infection. Their cognate antigens are unknown. One entry per CDR3 protein results from TCRdb running MiXCR on the reads. In the table there are about 570,000 distinct CDR3 sequences, just under 40% of which are singletons. This specimen consisted of cultured PBMCs, obtained from culture after CMV antigen stimulation. Every receptor here comes from a human donor in good health (CMV status not recorded). Some clones in this sample may be carry-over from other donors' samples. CDR3s leave out the opening cysteine and the closing phenylalanine or tryptophan. Fields, in order: V gene, CDR3 protein.

V: TRBV7-2
CDR3: ASSLNFRETQY

V: TRBV6-5
CDR3: ASSYEQGATGKPQH

V: TRBV5-5
CDR3: ASNLQGPTYNEQF

V: TRBV7-7
CDR3: ASTMDSNTGELF

V: TRBV28
CDR3: ASSLTKHISGNTIY

V: TRBV3-1
CDR3: ASSQADRETEAF

V: TRBV19
CDR3: ASSMNPFNEQF

V: TRBV20-1
CDR3: STRRTGQPQH

V: TRBV5-6
CDR3: ASSLPDLTTNNEQF

V: TRBV7-2
CDR3: ASSLLQGAGTEAF

V: TRBV3-1
CDR3: ASSQGARASGSYNEQF

V: TRBV7-2
CDR3: ASSLGRGRDGYT

V: TRBV12-3/TRBV12-4
CDR3: ASSPIAGYGYT

V: TRBV7-9
CDR3: ASNHARARGHSGANVLT

V: TRBV7-2
CDR3: ASSLTVGVDTQY

V: TRBV7-2
CDR3: ASSLVGVSGNTIY

V: TRBV6-6
CDR3: ASSYSYGRTTEAF

V: TRBV6-1
CDR3: ASSEIGDTQY

V: TRBV6-1
CDR3: ASSEAWAGISEQY

V: TRBV11-2
CDR3: ASSTRTGGDEQY

V: TRBV24-1
CDR3: ATSVAGGYEQY

V: TRBV12-3/TRBV12-4
CDR3: ASRGFTEAF

V: TRBV7-2
CDR3: ASSSDNFNQPQH

V: TRBV7-2
CDR3: ASSLYYSNTEAF